This T cell receptor (beta chain) originates from a study of T cells in localized non-small cell lung cancer. The CDR3 is made up of 15 amino acids. Deletions cut 0 bases from V and 5 bases from J, with 13 bases between. Germline loops: CDR1 MNHEY, CDR2 SVGAGI. The protocol was immunoSEQ multiplex PCR, while the TCRdb copy is restricted to in-frame clones and leaves out a portion. The table includes approximately 83,000 clones, around 90% detected once. This clone is a singleton in its sample. The sequence was obtained from a woman aged 35-70 years with stage I squamous cell lung carcinoma. V is TRBV6-5 and J is TRBJ1-1; D is perhaps TRBD1 (6 bases). Material: peripheral blood, obtained before any cancer treatment. CDR3 loop: CASSYSTRGRTEAFF. The CDR3 nucleotides are TGTGCCAGCAGTTACTCGACCAGGGGAAGGACTGAAGCTTTCTTT.